This T cell receptor beta chain was sequenced for a study of liver allograft versus peripheral blood T cells. Whole-study context: In transplanted livers, T cell receptor repertoires were compared with those found in the recipients' peripheral blood. Whole-study findings and limits: Intragraft T cell receptor repertoires of liver allografts were reported to differ from peripheral blood repertoires.

This clonotype was found a few times. Its matching antigen is unknown. Trimming removed 1 base at V and 0 bases at J, with 10 bases between. The CDR3 consists of 14 residues. Germline loops: CDR1 GTSNPN, CDR2 SVGIG (reference sequence). From the reads, TCRdb called clonotypes with MiXCR, one entry per CDR3 protein. The sample consists of a few thousand distinct CDR3 sequences, approximately 15% of them appearing once. The V call is TRBV30, the J call TRBJ2-7, with D perhaps matching TRBD2 (5 bases). The origin of this receptor is a human patient who had a liver transplant. The T cells may come from the graft donor. CDR3 in DNA: TGTGCCTGGAGTGCGGACTTAATCTCCTACGAGCAGTACTTC. As protein: CAWSADLISYEQYF.